This T cell receptor beta chain comes out of a study of shared T cell receptors in the human thymus. Deletions cut 4 bases from V and 4 bases from J, with 9 bases between. The length of the CDR3 is 13 residues. Germline values: CDR1 SGHRS, CDR2 YFSETQ. The repertoire was sequenced with immunoSEQ multiplex PCR; TCRdb's copy has only in-frame clones and lacks some. The sample includes around 730,000 clones, roughly 85% of them seen just once. The sample was also reused in another study, on human thymus T cells. That source adds: Thymus tissue for the work was resected from patients undergoing corrective heart surgery. Repertoires sampled from thymus and blood appeared biased in V and J gene usage.

The TCR sequence derives from a girl less than two years old with a congenital heart defect. V is TRBV5-1 and J is TRBJ1-5; perhaps TRBD1 as D (5 bases). The sequenced material came from thymocytes. As DNA, the CDR3 is TGCGCCAGCAGCCCAGGGATGAATCAGCCCCAGCATTTT. It codes for CASSPGMNQPQHF.